The entry that follows covers one TCR beta chain sequence. Its specificity is not known. The data stem from a study of cytomegalovirus exposure and HLA in healthy donors. Study results and limitations: Some public TCRs appeared in many individuals, while most sequences were rare. Among TCR beta chains, those listed as cytomegalovirus-associated numbered about 150.

Sequencing was performed with immunoSEQ multiplex PCR; in TCRdb, only in-frame clones are kept and a portion is missing. The data contain tens of thousands of clones, approximately 93% of them singletons. The CDR3 loop spans 17 amino acids. The germline V gene has CDR1 KGHSH and CDR2 LQKENI. The ends lost 4 bases at V and 5 bases at J; junction bases unmatched: 16. The material sequenced was PBMCs. The sequence was collected from a young woman in good health and CMV-seronegative. J is TRBJ1-2 and V is TRBV18; 7 bases are a match to TRBD1. Here the CDR3 reads CASSRSSQGVKPYGYTF. CDR3 nucleotide sequence: TGTGCCAGCTCACGCTCATCTCAGGGGGTCAAACCGTATGGCTACACCTTC.